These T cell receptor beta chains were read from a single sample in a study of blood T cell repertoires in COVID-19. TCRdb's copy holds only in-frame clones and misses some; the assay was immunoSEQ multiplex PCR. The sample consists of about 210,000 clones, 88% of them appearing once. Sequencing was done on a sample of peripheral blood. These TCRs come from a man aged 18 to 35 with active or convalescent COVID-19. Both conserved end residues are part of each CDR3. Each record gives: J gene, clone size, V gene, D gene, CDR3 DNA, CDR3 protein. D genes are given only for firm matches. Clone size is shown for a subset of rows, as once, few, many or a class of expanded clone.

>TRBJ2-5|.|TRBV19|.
TGTGCCAGTAGTATTGGAGGGCGAGAGACCCAGTACTTC
CASSIGGRETQYF
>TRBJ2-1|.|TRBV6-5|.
TGTGCCAGCGGGCGACATAGTGACAATGAGCAGTTCTTC
CASGRHSDNEQFF
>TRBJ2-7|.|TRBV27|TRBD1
TGTGCCAGCAGTTTATCAGGGGGCGGGTACGAGCAGTACTTC
CASSLSGGGYEQYF
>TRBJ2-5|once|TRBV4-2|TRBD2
TGTGCCAGCAGCCAAGGGGGACTAGCGGAGCGAGTTCAAGAGACCCAGTACTTC
CASSQGGLAERVQETQYF
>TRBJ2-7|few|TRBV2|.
TGTGCCAGCAGTTCCGACAGCCACGAGCAGTACTTC
CASSSDSHEQYF
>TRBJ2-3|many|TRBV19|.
TGTGCCAGTAGTTATCCTGGGAGAGCAGATACGCAGTATTTT
CASSYPGRADTQYF
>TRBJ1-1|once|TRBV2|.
TGTGCCAGCAGTGAAGCTAGTTGGACGGGGACTGAAGCTTTCTTT
CASSEASWTGTEAFF
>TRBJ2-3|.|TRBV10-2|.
TGCGCCAGCAGTGAGGAGTCTCCCCCGGATACGCAGTATTTT
CASSEESPPDTQYF
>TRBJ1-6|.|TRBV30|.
TGTGCCTGGAGTTCCTGGACAGATAATTCACCCCTCCACTTT
CAWSSWTDNSPLHF
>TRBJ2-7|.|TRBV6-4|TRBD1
TGTGCCAGCAGGGGGAACAGGGGGCGCGTTGGCGAGCAGTACTTC
CASRGNRGRVGEQYF
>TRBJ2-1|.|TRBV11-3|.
TGTGCCAGCAGCAAAAGAGGCTTAACAGGGATCGATGAGCAGTTCTTC
CASSKRGLTGIDEQFF
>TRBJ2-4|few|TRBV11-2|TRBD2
TGTGCCAGCAGGGGCGGGGGTCTAGCCAAAAACATTCAGTACTTC
CASRGGGLAKNIQYF
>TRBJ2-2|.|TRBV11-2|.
TGTGCCAGCAGCCCAGCCGGGGAGCTGTTTTTT
CASSPAGELFF
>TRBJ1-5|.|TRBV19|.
TGTGCCAGTAGTATCTCGGGGGGTCAGCCCCAGCATTTT
CASSISGGQPQHF
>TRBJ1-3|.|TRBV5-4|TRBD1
TGTGCCAGCAGCCGGAGACAGGGACCAACTGGAAACACCATATATTTT
CASSRRQGPTGNTIYF
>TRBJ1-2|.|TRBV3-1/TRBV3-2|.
TGTGCCAGCAGCCAAGCTCAGGGGTATGGCTACACCTTC
CASSQAQGYGYTF
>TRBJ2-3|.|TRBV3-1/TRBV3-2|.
TGTGCCAGCAGCCACGGGAGTACAGATACGCAGTATTTT
CASSHGSTDTQYF
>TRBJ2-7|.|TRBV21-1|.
TGTGCCAGCAGCAATGGAGGGAGCTCCTACGAGCAGTACTTC
CASSNGGSSYEQYF
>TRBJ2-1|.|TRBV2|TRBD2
TGTGCCAGGCTTGGACTAGCGGGACCTGAGGATGAGCAGTTCTTC
CARLGLAGPEDEQFF
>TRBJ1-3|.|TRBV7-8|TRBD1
TGTGCCAGCAGCCCCCGGACAGGCTCTGGAAACACCATATATTTT
CASSPRTGSGNTIYF
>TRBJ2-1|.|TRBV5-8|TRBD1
TGTGCCAGCAGCCCGGGGACAGACTACAATGAGCAGTTCTTC
CASSPGTDYNEQFF
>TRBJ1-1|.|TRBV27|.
TGTGCCAGCAGCTACCAAAGGGGGAACACTGAAGCTTTCTTT
CASSYQRGNTEAFF
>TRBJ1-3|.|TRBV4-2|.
TGTGCCAGCAGCCAAGAGGGCGTAGTCTCTGGAAACACCATATATTTT
CASSQEGVVSGNTIYF
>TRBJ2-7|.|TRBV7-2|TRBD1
TGTGCCAGCAGCTTAGTAAAGGGGGCGTCCTACGAGCAGTACTTC
CASSLVKGASYEQYF
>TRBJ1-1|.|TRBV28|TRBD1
TGTGCCAGCAGTCTGGGACAGGGTTTGGTTAACACTGAAGCTTTCTTT
CASSLGQGLVNTEAFF
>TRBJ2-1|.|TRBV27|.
TGTGCCAGCAGTTTAGCGGGGGCCGGGGACAATGAGCAGTTCTTC
CASSLAGAGDNEQFF
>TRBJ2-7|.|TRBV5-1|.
TGCGCCAGCAGCTTGACCCAGGGTTTCGGCGAGCAGTACTTC
CASSLTQGFGEQYF
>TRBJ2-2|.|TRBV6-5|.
TGTGCCAGCAGCTACAACAGGGGGGGCGGGGAGCTGTTTTTT
CASSYNRGGGELFF
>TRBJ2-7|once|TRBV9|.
TGTGCCAGCAGCGTAGAGGGGAAATACGAGCAGTACTTC
CASSVEGKYEQYF
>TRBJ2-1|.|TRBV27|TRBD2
TGTGCCAGCAGTTTTGGGACGGGGGGTAGGGATGAGCAGTTCTTC
CASSFGTGGRDEQFF
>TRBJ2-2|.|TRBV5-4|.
TGTGCCAGCAGCTTGGGGGGAGCGACCGGGGAGCTGTTTTTT
CASSLGGATGELFF
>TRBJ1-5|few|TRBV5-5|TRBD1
TGTGCCAGCAGCTGGGGACAGGGCTTCAATCAGCCCCAGCATTTT
CASSWGQGFNQPQHF
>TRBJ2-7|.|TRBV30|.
TGTGCCTGGAGTGGGGGCCTTACCTCCTACGAGCAGTACTTC
CAWSGGLTSYEQYF
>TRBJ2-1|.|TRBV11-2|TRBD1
TGTGCCAGCAGCTTACAGTGGACAGGGGGTAATGAGCAGTTCTTC
CASSLQWTGGNEQFF
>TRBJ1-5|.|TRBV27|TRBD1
TGTGCCAGCAGACGTTACAGCCGGGACAGAAATCAGCCCCAGCATTTT
CASRRYSRDRNQPQHF
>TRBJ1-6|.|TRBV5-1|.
TGCGCCAGCAGCTTGACCGGGCGGGGGTCTGGGTCACCCCTCCACTTT
CASSLTGRGSGSPLHF